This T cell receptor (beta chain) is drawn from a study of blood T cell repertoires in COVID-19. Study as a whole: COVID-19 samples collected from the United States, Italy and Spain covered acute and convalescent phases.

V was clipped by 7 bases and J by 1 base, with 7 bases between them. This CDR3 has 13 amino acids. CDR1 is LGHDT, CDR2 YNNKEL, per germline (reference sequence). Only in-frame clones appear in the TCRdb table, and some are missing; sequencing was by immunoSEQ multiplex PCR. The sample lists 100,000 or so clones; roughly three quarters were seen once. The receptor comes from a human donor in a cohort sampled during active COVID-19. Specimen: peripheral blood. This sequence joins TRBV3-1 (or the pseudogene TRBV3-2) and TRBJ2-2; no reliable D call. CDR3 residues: CASTPLNTGELFF. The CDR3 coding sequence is TGTGCCAGCACCCCACTGAACACCGGGGAGCTGTTTTTT.